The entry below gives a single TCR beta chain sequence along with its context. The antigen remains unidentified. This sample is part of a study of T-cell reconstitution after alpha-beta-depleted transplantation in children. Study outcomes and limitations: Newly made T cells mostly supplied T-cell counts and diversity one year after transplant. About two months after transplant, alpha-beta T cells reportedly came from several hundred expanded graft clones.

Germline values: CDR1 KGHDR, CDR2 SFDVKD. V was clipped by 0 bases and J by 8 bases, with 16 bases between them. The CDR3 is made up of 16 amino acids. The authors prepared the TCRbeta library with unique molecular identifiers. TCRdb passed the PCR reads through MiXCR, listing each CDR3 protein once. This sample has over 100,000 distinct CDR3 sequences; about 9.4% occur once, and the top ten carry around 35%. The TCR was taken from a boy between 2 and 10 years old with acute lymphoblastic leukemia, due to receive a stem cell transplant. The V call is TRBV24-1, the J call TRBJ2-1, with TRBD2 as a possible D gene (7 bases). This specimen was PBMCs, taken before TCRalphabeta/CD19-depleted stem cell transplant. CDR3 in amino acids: CATSDLRGGIGDEQFF. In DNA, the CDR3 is TGTGCCACCAGTGATTTGAGGGGGGGAATTGGCGATGAGCAGTTCTTC.